The T cell receptor beta chain described here comes from a study of T cells in Graves' hyperthyroidism and ophthalmopathy (dated by TCRdb to about 2019). A note on the overall study: Peripheral blood samples were taken at initial diagnosis, before any treatment was given. Following sampling, methimazole starting at 30 mg daily was given to hyperthyroidism patients, and high-dose intravenous methylprednisolone was given to ophthalmopathy patients. In about 6 Graves' hyperthyroidism patients, the study also compared T-cell repertoires from thyroid tissue with T-cell repertoires from blood. TCR V-J signatures able to tell the groups apart were searched for in a discovery cohort of approximately 95 patients, of whom around 42 had Graves' ophthalmopathy and 55 to 65 had stable Graves' hyperthyroidism. For training and testing, the 100 or so patients in the discovery cohort were randomly divided in a 7:3 ratio. Prospective prediction of ophthalmopathy was tested in an independent validation cohort consisting of about 19 hyperthyroidism patients and more than 15 patients who later progressed to ophthalmopathy. The paper describes TCR Vbeta CDR3 sequencing of about 140 peripheral blood samples, made up of some 42 ophthalmopathy patients, around 73 hyperthyroidism patients and roughly 17 progressor patients. Overall results and qualifications from the work: No statistical method was used to set the sample size in advance, and investigators knew the group allocation. A model built on a 13 V-J signature distinguished ophthalmopathy from stable hyperthyroidism, reaching 87.88% sensitivity and about 81% specificity in cross-validation and 80%/75% in testing. During validation, the model predicted progression to ophthalmopathy a median of approximately 7 months ahead of onset, with around 65% sensitivity and about 72% specificity. Blood samples also contained most of the expanded thyroid clonotypes (frequency above 0.001), which suggests that blood repertoires may reflect thyroid immune responses.

Amplification of TCR beta CDR3 regions was carried out from RNA transcripts. The first round of RT-PCR for the TCR CDR3 was performed with the HTBI primer set and the Qiagen OneStep RT-PCR kit. Libraries were constructed in a second round of multiplex PCR, after which size selection and purification were performed. The libraries were sequenced on an Illumina HiSeq2000 using paired-end 100 bp reads. As for the original processing: SOAPnuke was used to process the raw data, throwing out any read that contained adapters or uncalled bases, had a mean Phred below 15, or lacked an exact constant-primer or identifier match. COPE v1.2.5 was used to merge the high-quality paired reads, and each unique nucleotide sequence was defined as a clonotype. MiTCR v1.1 was used to align the clonotypes against IMGT TRBV, TRBD and TRBJ reference segments. Only V-J combinations with frequency above 0.0001, covering approximately 99% of repertoires, were analysed. The TCS score was defined as the ratio of F50 (clonal expansion) to E x V (chaos), calculated using BLOSUM62-based TCRdist between CDR3 peptides within each V-J. Welch's t-statistics and random forest reduced some 510 V-J features to under 15, which were used in a naive Bayes classifier (R e1071). TCRdb ran its own pipeline on the public reads, namely fastp trimming at Q25 and MiXCR clone calling, and kept in-frame beta chains. Rows with a matching CDR3 protein are joined into one entry that keeps the most common DNA and genes. Clone size and V and J calls follow TCRdb, not the original study. The sample includes 380,000 or so distinct CDR3 sequences, with about 13% observed a single time. About a fifth of the sample belongs to the ten largest clones.

The hyperthyroidism patients were between 18 and 65 years old and newly diagnosed, with a disease duration of less than 2 months. Patients with uncontrolled infections, other autoimmune diseases, pregnancy or lactation were excluded. Diagnoses were established on the basis of clinical symptoms, serum thyroxine and TRAb, thyroid ultrasound, and orbital computed tomography. Blood from progressor patients was collected at the time of first diagnosis with hyperthyroidism, before any ophthalmopathy symptoms had appeared. Ficoll-Paque density gradient centrifugation was used to isolate PBMCs from around 10 ml of fresh peripheral blood. Progressor patients were first diagnosed with Graves' hyperthyroidism and then developed ophthalmopathy during follow-up. Trizol reagent was used to extract total RNA, and RNA quality was then checked on an Agilent 2100 Bioanalyzer. Trimming removed 4 bases from V and 5 bases from J, leaving 12 bases between the germline ends. Inclusive of the bounding cysteine and phenylalanine, the CDR3 is 13 residues long. Solely the CDR3 DNA is kept, with 39 bases framed from the first base. Reading the germline V gene gives CDR1 SGHDT and CDR2 YYEEEE.

This clonotype came up many times. Its binding antigen is unknown. No clone much larger than this one lies a single base away; base qualities are absent. Recombination linked TRBV5-6 to TRBJ2-5; the D gene cannot be named for sure. This clonotype originated in a man aged 30-40 years with Graves' hyperthyroidism that later progressed to Graves' ophthalmopathy. Sequenced: blood. At the DNA level, the sequence is TGTGCCAGCAGCCGTTGGGTAGAGGAGACCCAGTACTTC. The resulting protein is CASSRWVEETQYF. Supplemented by the reference TRBV5-6 and TRBJ2-5 proteins around the CDR3, the complete variable domain is DAGVTQSPTHLIKTRGQQVTLRCSPKSGHDTVSWYQQALGQGPQFIFQYYEEEERQRGNFPDRFSGHQFPNYSSELNVNALLLGDSALYLCASSRWVEETQYFGPGTRLLVL.